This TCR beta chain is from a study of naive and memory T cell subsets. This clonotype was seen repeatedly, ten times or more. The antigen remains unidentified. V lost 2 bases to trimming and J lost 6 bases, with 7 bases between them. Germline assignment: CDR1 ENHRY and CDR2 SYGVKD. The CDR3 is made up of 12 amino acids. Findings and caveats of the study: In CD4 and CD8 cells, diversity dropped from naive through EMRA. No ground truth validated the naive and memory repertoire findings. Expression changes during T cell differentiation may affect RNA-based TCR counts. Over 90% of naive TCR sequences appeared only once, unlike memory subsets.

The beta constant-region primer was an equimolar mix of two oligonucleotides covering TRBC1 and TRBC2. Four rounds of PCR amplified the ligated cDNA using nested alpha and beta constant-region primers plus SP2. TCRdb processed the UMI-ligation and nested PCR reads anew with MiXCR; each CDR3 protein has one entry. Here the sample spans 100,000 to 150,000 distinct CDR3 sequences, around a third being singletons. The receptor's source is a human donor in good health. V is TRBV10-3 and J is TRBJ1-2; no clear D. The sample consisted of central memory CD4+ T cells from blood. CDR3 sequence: CAISEAANGYTF. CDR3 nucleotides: TGTGCCATCAGTGAGGCAGCTAATGGCTACACCTTC.